Listed below are T cell receptor beta chains from one sample, sequenced in a study of blood T cells in healthy people across ages. Via MiXCR, TCRdb re-called the 5' RACE reads, giving one row per CDR3 protein. The profile shows 1.5 million to 2 million distinct CDR3 sequences, approximately 32% of them singletons. The sample consisted of blood. Receptors were obtained from a young woman in good health. The CDR3 runs from the conserved cysteine through the conserved F or W. The order of the fields is clone size, V gene, D gene, J gene, CDR3 DNA, CDR3 protein. A D gene is named only where the DNA matches it firmly. Some rows have no size entry. The others give once, few or many, or a class for an expanded clone.

clone_size: few; v_call: TRBV27; d_call: .; j_call: TRBJ2-7; cdr3_nt: TGTGCCAGCAGTTTTTCTGGGGCCGAGCAGTACTTC; cdr3_aa: CASSFSGAEQYF
clone_size: .; v_call: TRBV29-1; d_call: TRBD1; j_call: TRBJ1-3; cdr3_nt: TGCAGCGTTAAAGTGGACAGGGCCGGAAACACCATATATTTT; cdr3_aa: CSVKVDRAGNTIYF
clone_size: .; v_call: TRBV12-3/TRBV12-4; d_call: TRBD1; j_call: TRBJ2-5; cdr3_nt: TGTGCCAGCAGGTCTACCGGGACAGCATTCCGGGAGACCCAGTACTTC; cdr3_aa: CASRSTGTAFRETQYF
clone_size: many; v_call: TRBV4-1; d_call: TRBD1; j_call: TRBJ2-5; cdr3_nt: TGCGCCAGCAGCCGTACGGACAGGACCTTCGAGACCCAGTACTTC; cdr3_aa: CASSRTDRTFETQYF
clone_size: .; v_call: TRBV3-1; d_call: .; j_call: TRBJ2-6; cdr3_nt: TGTGCCAGCAGCCAAGGTGGGGGCGATTCTGGGGCCAACGTCCTGACTTTC; cdr3_aa: CASSQGGGDSGANVLTF
clone_size: few; v_call: TRBV5-1; d_call: .; j_call: TRBJ1-2; cdr3_nt: TGCGCCAGCAGCTTGGCCGAGCCGCAAGGCTACACCTTC; cdr3_aa: CASSLAEPQGYTF
clone_size: .; v_call: TRBV5-4; d_call: TRBD2; j_call: TRBJ2-5; cdr3_nt: TGTGCCAGCAGACGGGAGGGGGTACGGGAGACCCAGTACTTC; cdr3_aa: CASRREGVRETQYF
clone_size: few; v_call: TRBV20-1; d_call: TRBD1; j_call: TRBJ2-1; cdr3_nt: TGCAGTGCTATTAAGACAGGGGATCGTTCAGCGGGTGAGCAGTTCTTC; cdr3_aa: CSAIKTGDRSAGEQFF
clone_size: .; v_call: TRBV6-6; d_call: TRBD2; j_call: TRBJ2-3; cdr3_nt: TGTGCCAGCAGTTCCTTCTTAGCGGGAGGTACAGATACGCAGTATTTT; cdr3_aa: CASSSFLAGGTDTQYF
clone_size: .; v_call: TRBV5-1; d_call: .; j_call: TRBJ2-3; cdr3_nt: TGCGCCAACAGTCGGGACACCACAGATACGCAGTATTTT; cdr3_aa: CANSRDTTDTQYF
clone_size: few; v_call: TRBV28; d_call: .; j_call: TRBJ2-7; cdr3_nt: TGTGCCAGCAGTTTAAGGGGGATAGACACTCCGTACTTC; cdr3_aa: CASSLRGIDTPYF
clone_size: .; v_call: TRBV29-1; d_call: .; j_call: TRBJ2-5; cdr3_nt: TGCAGCGTTGAAAGGGGGGCCTCCCAAGAGACCCAGTACTTC; cdr3_aa: CSVERGASQETQYF
clone_size: .; v_call: TRBV12-3/TRBV12-4; d_call: .; j_call: TRBJ2-2; cdr3_nt: TGTGCCAGCAGTCCCGGGTCGGTTAATCCCGGGGAGCTGTTTTTT; cdr3_aa: CASSPGSVNPGELFF
clone_size: .; v_call: TRBV4-2; d_call: .; j_call: TRBJ1-1; cdr3_nt: TGTGCCAGCAGCCACCTGACAGAGAACGCTGAAGCTTTCTTT; cdr3_aa: CASSHLTENAEAFF
clone_size: few; v_call: TRBV4-1; d_call: .; j_call: TRBJ2-7; cdr3_nt: TGCGCCAGCGTCGGAGGGGTCTACAATGAGCAGTACTTC; cdr3_aa: CASVGGVYNEQYF
clone_size: few; v_call: TRBV20-1; d_call: TRBD1; j_call: TRBJ1-5; cdr3_nt: TGCAGTGCTAGGCGGTCGACAGGGTACCAGCCCCAGCATTTT; cdr3_aa: CSARRSTGYQPQHF
clone_size: .; v_call: TRBV5-1; d_call: TRBD2; j_call: TRBJ2-1; cdr3_nt: TGCGCCAGCCGAACCATAGCGGGAGGGAACAATGAGCAGTTCTTC; cdr3_aa: CASRTIAGGNNEQFF
clone_size: many; v_call: TRBV29-1; d_call: TRBD1; j_call: TRBJ2-5; cdr3_nt: TGCAGCGCCCTGGACAGGGGGCAGGAGACCCAGTACTTC; cdr3_aa: CSALDRGQETQYF
clone_size: .; v_call: TRBV4-1; d_call: .; j_call: TRBJ1-1; cdr3_nt: TGCGCCAGCAGCCAAGATTCACAGGGTTACACTGAAGCTTTCTTT; cdr3_aa: CASSQDSQGYTEAFF
clone_size: .; v_call: TRBV4-1; d_call: .; j_call: TRBJ1-5; cdr3_nt: TGCGCCAGCAGCCAATGGAAGAGCGATCAGCCCCAGCATTTT; cdr3_aa: CASSQWKSDQPQHF